This TCR beta chain came from a study of blood T cell repertoires in COVID-19. Assay used: immunoSEQ multiplex PCR; TCRdb lists only in-frame clones, some missing. The repertoire holds tens of thousands of clones, with 84% as singletons. Sequenced sample: peripheral blood. The TCR comes from a middle-aged man with acute or convalescent COVID-19.

This CDR3 is CASSLQGANTEAFF. The DNA of the CDR3 is TGTGCCAGCAGTTTACAGGGGGCCAACACTGAAGCTTTCTTT. V gene TRBV28 combines with J gene TRBJ1-1; 8 bases are a match to TRBD1. The J segment lost 2 bases and the V segment lost 2 bases, leaving 1 base of the junction unmatched. Germline V gives CDR1 MDHEN, CDR2 SYDVKM. The CDR3 runs 14 residues.